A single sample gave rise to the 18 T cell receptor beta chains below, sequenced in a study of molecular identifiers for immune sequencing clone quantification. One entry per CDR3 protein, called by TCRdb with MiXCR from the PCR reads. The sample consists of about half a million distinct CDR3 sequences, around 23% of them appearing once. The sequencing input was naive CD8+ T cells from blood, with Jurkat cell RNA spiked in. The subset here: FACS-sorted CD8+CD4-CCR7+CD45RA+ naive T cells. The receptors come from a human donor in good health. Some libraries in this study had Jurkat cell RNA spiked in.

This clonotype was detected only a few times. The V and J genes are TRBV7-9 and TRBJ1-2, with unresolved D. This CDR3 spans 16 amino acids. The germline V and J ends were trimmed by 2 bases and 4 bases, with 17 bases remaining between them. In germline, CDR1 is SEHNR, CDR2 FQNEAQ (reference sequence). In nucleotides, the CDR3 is TGTGCCAGCAGCTTAAATCTGGAAGAGAATAGCTATGGCTACACCTTC. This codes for CASSLNLEENSYGYTF.

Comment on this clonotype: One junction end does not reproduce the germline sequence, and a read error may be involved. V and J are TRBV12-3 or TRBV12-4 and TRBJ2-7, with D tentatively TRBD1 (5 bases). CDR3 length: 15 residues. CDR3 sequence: CASSLAATEYYGQYF. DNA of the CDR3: TGTGCCAGCAGTTTAGCTGCGACAGAATACTACGGGCAGTACTTC.

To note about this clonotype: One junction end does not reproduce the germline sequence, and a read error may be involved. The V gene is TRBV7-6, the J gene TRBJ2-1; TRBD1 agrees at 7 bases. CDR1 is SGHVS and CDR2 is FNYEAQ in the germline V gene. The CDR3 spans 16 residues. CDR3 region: CASSLTGQSLRDEQFF. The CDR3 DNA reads TGCGCCAGCAGCTTAACGGGACAGTCTCTTAGGGATGAGCAGTTCTTC.

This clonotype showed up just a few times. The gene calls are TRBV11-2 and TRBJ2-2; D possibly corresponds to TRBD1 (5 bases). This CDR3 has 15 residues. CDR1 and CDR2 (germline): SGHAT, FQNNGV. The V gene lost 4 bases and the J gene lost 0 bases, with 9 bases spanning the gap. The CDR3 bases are TGTGCCAGCAGCTATGACAGTGCGAACACCGGGGAGCTGTTTTTT. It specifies CASSYDSANTGELFF.

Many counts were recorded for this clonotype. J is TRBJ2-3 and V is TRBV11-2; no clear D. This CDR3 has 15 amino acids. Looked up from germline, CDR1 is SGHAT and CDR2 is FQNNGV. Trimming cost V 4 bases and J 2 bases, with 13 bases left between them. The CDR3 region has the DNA TGTGCCAGCAGCTCCCGGACGTCCTTCACAGATACGCAGTATTTT. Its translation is CASSSRTSFTDTQYF.

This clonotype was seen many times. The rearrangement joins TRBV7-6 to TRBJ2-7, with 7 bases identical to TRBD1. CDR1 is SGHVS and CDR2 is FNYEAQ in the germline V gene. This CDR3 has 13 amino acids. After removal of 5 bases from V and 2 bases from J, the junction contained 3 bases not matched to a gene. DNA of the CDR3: TGTGCCAGCAGCACCGGGACAGCCTACGAGCAGTACTTC. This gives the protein CASSTGTAYEQYF.

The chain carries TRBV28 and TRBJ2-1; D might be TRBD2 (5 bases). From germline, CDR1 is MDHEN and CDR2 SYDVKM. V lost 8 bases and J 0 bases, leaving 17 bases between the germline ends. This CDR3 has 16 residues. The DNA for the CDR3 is TGTGCCAGCGGAAGACTACTCCCCGCCTCCTACAATGAGCAGTTCTTC. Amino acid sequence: CASGRLLPASYNEQFF.

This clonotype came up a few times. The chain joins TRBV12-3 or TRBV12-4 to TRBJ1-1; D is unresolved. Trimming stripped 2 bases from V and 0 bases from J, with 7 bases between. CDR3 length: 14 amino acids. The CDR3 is CASSLNSLNTEAFF. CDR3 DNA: TGTGCCAGCAGTTTAAACAGCCTGAACACTGAAGCTTTCTTT.

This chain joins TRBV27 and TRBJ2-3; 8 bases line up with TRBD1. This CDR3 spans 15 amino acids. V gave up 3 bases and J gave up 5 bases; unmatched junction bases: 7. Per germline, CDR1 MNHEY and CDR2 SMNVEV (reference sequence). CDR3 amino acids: CASSFYGQGVDTQYF. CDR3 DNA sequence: TGTGCCAGCAGTTTTTACGGACAGGGTGTAGATACGCAGTATTTT.

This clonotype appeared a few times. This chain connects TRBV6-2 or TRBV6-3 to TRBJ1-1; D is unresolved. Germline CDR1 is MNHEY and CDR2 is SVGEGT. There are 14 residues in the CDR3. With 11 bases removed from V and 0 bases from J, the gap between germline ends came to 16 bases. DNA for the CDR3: TGTGCCTGCTTGGCAGCCCTGATGAACACTGAAGCTTTCTTT. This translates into CACLAALMNTEAFF.

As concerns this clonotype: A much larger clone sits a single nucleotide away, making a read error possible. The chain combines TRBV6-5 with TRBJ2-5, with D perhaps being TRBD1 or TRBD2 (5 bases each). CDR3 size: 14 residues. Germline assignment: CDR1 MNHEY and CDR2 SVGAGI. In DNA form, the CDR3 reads TGTGCCAGCAACACTGTCCGGCAGGGAGAGGCCCAGTACTTC. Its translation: CASNTVRQGEAQYF.

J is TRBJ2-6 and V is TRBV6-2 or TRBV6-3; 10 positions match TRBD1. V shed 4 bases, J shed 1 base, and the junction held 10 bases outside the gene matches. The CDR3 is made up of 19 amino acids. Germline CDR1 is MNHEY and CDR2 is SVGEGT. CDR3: CASSWAWTGGESGANVLTF. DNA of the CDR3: TGTGCCAGCAGTTGGGCCTGGACAGGGGGAGAGTCTGGGGCCAACGTCCTGACTTTC.

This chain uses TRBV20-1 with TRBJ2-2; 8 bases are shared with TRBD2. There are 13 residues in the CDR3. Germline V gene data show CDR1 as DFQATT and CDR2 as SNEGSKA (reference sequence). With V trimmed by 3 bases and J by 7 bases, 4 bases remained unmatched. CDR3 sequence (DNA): TGCAGTGCTAGCGCGGGGGGAGGCGGGGAGCTGTTTTTT. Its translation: CSASAGGGGELFF.

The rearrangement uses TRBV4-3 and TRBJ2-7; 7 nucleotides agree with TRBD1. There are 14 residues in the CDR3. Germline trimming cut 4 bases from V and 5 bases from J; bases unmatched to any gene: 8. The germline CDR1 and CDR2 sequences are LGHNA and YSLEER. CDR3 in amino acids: CASSPDRLNNEQYF. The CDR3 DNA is TGCGCCAGCAGCCCGGACAGGCTTAATAACGAGCAGTACTTC.

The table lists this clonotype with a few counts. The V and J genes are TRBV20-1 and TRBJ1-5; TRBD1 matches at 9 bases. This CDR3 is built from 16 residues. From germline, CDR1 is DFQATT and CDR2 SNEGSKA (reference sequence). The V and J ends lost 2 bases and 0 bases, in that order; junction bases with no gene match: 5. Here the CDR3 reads CSARRGTGYSNQPQHF. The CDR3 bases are TGCAGTGCTAGACGAGGGACAGGGTATAGCAATCAGCCCCAGCATTTT.

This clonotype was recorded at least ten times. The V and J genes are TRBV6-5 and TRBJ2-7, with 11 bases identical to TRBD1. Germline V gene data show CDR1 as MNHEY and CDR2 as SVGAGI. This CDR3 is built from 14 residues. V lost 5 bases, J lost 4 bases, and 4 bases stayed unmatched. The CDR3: CASSTGQGGYEQYF. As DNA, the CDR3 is TGTGCCAGCAGTACGGGACAGGGGGGATACGAGCAGTACTTC.

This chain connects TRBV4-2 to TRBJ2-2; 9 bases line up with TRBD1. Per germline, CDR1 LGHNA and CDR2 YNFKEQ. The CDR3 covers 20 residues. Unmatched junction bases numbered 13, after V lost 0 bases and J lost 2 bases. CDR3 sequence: CASSQDWGQGSLKNTGELFF. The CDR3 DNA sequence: TGTGCCAGCAGCCAAGATTGGGGACAGGGAAGTTTAAAAAACACCGGGGAGCTGTTTTTT.

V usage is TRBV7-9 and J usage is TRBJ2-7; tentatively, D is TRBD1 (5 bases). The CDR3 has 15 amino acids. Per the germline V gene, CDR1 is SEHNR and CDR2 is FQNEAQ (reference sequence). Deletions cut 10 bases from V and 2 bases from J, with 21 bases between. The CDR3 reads CAITPLGLGPYEQYF. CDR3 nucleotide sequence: TGTGCCATCACCCCATTGGGGCTCGGGCCCTACGAGCAGTACTTC.